This TCR beta chain is from a study of technical replicates of blood from a handful of donors. The CDR3 loop spans 14 amino acids. The germline V gene has CDR1 LNHDA and CDR2 SQIVND (reference sequence). Losses at the gene ends were 8 bases for V and 3 bases for J; bases not matched to a gene: 3. Sequencing was performed with immunoSEQ multiplex PCR; in TCRdb, only in-frame clones are kept and a portion is missing. The sample includes tens of thousands of clones, around 95% of them seen just once. Sequenced sample: T cells isolated from PBMCs. The receptor was isolated from a human donor in good health. The chain combines TRBV19 with TRBJ2-3; 12 bases line up with TRBD2. CDR3 residues: CASATSGRTDTQYF. CDR3 DNA: TGTGCCAGTGCGACTAGCGGGAGAACAGATACGCAGTATTTT.